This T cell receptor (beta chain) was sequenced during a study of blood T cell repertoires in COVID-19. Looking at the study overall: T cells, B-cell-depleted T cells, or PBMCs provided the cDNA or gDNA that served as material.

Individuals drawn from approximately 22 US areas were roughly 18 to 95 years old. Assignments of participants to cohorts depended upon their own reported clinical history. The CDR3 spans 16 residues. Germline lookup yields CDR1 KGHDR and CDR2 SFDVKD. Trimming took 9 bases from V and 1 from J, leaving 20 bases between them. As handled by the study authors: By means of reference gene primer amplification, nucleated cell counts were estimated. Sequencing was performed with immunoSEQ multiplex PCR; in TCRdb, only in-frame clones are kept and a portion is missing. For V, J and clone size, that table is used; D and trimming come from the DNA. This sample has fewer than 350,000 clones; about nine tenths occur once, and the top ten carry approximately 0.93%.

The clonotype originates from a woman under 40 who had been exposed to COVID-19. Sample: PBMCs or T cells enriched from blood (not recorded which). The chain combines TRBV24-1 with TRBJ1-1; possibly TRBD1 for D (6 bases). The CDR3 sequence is CATPSFDRSSNTEAFF. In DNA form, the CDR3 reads TGTGCCACCCCTTCCTTTGACAGGAGCTCGAACACTGAAGCTTTCTTT.